The entry below describes one TCR beta chain. Its antigen is unknown. This sample is part of a study of OX40 agonist ivuxolimab in advanced cancers. Whole-study context: The eligibility criteria allowed prior anti-PD-1, anti-PD-L1 or anti-CTLA-4 therapy, and approximately 38% had some. Whole-study results and caveats: Determination of antigen specificity was not performed for the expanded peripheral T cells.

Germline V gene lookup returns CDR1 SEHNR and CDR2 FQNEAQ (reference sequence). Trimming stripped 4 bases from V and 3 bases from J, with 13 bases between. CDR3 length: 14 amino acids. Only in-frame clones appear in the TCRdb table, and some are missing; sequencing was by immunoSEQ multiplex PCR. The sample shows tens of thousands of clones, roughly 91% of them seen only once. V usage is TRBV7-9 and J usage is TRBJ2-7, with D unclear. The source is an adult with an advanced solid tumor such as melanoma, head and neck, liver or kidney cancer. This specimen consisted of CD4+ or CD8+ T cells sorted from blood, obtained in a trial of the OX40 agonist ivuxolimab. CDR3 in amino acids: CASSSESAGYEQYF. DNA of the CDR3: TGTGCCAGCAGCTCCGAGAGTGCAGGCTACGAGCAGTACTTC.